The 21 T cell receptor beta chains below all came from one sample that was sequenced in a study of tumour-infiltrating T cells in Burkitt lymphoma. Data came from immunoSEQ multiplex PCR; TCRdb stores just in-frame clones and leaves some out. The sample records 11,000 to 15,000 clones, roughly 80% being singletons. The sample comprised tumor tissue. The receptors derive from a human donor with diffuse large B-cell lymphoma.

The V gene is TRBV18, the J gene TRBJ1-1; maybe TRBD1 (6 bases). The CDR3 length is 14 residues. In germline, CDR1 is KGHSH, CDR2 LQKENI. Trimming pared 3 bases from V and 0 bases from J, leaving 8 bases between. Here the CDR3 DNA reads TGTGCCAGCTCACCTCAGGGGCTGAACACTGAAGCTTTCTTT. It translates to CASSPQGLNTEAFF.

The chain recombines TRBV28 with TRBJ1-1; D remains ambiguous. CDR3 length equals 13 residues. Trimming cost V 7 bases and J 5 bases, with 14 bases left between them. Germline values: CDR1 MDHEN, CDR2 SYDVKM. CDR3 nucleotides: TGTGCCAGCACAGCCTCCTTCGGGACTGAAGCTTTCTTT. This codes for CASTASFGTEAFF. Drawing the rest from reference TRBV28 and TRBJ1-1, the complete variable domain is DVKVTQSSRYLVKRTGEKVFLECVQDMDHENMFWYRQDPGLGLRLIYFSYDVKMKEKGDIPEGYSVSREKKERFSLILESASTNQTSMYLCASTASFGTEAFFGQGTRLTVV.

The chain links TRBV7-9 to TRBJ1-2; perhaps TRBD1 as D (6 bases). CDR3 size: 14 residues. Looked up from germline, CDR1 is SEHNR and CDR2 is FQNEAQ (reference sequence). Trimming pared 1 base from V and 5 bases from J, leaving 11 bases between. CDR3 region: CASSLEGDGYGYTF. CDR3 bases: TGTGCCAGCAGCTTAGAGGGGGACGGATATGGCTACACCTTC.

The V and J genes are TRBV19 and TRBJ1-2, with a weak D call TRBD1 (5 bases). This CDR3 is built from 13 residues. Germline V gene sequence: CDR1 LNHDA, CDR2 SQIVND (reference sequence). Trimming shortened V by 7 bases and J by 4 bases, and 13 bases separated the two germline ends. As DNA, the CDR3 is TGTGCCAGTATTGGGGAGGGGACCTATGGCTACACCTTC. Translating gives CASIGEGTYGYTF. Drawing the rest from reference TRBV19 and TRBJ1-2, the complete variable domain is DGGITQSPKYLFRKEGQNVTLSCEQNLNHDAMYWYRQDPGQGLRLIYYSQIVNDFQKGDIAEGYSVSREKKESFPLTVTSAQKNPTAFYLCASIGEGTYGYTFGSGTRLTVV.

In the case of this clone: The germline gene is not matched at one end of the junction; a read error may be the cause. The CDR3 loop reads CTSSSSYLTETQYF. The CDR3, as DNA: TGTACCAGCAGCTCCAGCTATTTAACGGAGACCCAGTACTTC. This chain uses TRBV5-6 with TRBJ2-5; the D is unclear. CDR1 SGHDT and CDR2 YYEEEE come from the germline V gene. There are 14 residues in the CDR3.

This sequence joins TRBV19 and TRBJ1-5; the match to TRBD1 covers 8 bases. This CDR3 has 15 residues. Germline assignment: CDR1 LNHDA and CDR2 SQIVND (reference sequence). V trimming: 5 bases; J trimming: 7 bases; junction bases outside the gene matches: 10. CDR3 amino acids: CASSGGQGVGQPQHF. CDR3 DNA sequence: TGTGCCAGTAGTGGTGGACAGGGAGTGGGCCAGCCCCAGCATTTT. Complete variable domain (other parts from reference TRBV19 and TRBJ1-5): DGGITQSPKYLFRKEGQNVTLSCEQNLNHDAMYWYRQDPGQGLRLIYYSQIVNDFQKGDIAEGYSVSREKKESFPLTVTSAQKNPTAFYLCASSGGQGVGQPQHFGDGTRLSIL.

V usage is TRBV29-1 and J usage is TRBJ1-4, with D uncertain. The germline CDR1 and CDR2 sequences are SQVTM and ANQGSEA. This CDR3 is 14 amino acids long. With 6 bases removed from V and 4 bases from J, the gap between germline ends came to 15 bases. The CDR3 reads CSVWFRQFNEKLFF. In DNA, the CDR3 is TGCAGCGTCTGGTTTAGGCAATTTAATGAAAAACTGTTTTTT.

The CDR3 loop reads CAWSSPGGYTF. The CDR3 bases are TGTGCCTGGAGCAGTCCGGGGGGCTACACCTTC. The chain uses TRBV30 and TRBJ1-2, with no clear D. The ends were cut back, 3 bases at V and 8 bases at J, with 10 bases in the middle. Germline-derived CDR1 and CDR2 are GTSNPN and SVGIG (reference sequence). This CDR3 has 11 amino acids.

The CDR3 reads CASSLTANTEAFF. The CDR3 DNA follows: TGTGCCAGTAGCCTGACAGCGAACACTGAAGCTTTCTTT. The rearrangement joins TRBV19 to TRBJ1-1; weak D call: TRBD1 (5 bases). The germline CDR1 and CDR2 sequences are LNHDA and SQIVND (reference sequence). V lost 6 bases to trimming and J lost 1 base, with 9 bases between them. CDR3 size: 13 residues.

The CDR3 loop reads CASSTRVDRDTRWHF. CDR3 nucleotides: TGTGCCAGCAGTACGCGAGTAGACCGGGACACTCGTTGGCATTTT. V is TRBV27 and J is TRBJ1-5, with a weak D call TRBD1 (6 bases). The germline V gene has CDR1 MNHEY and CDR2 SMNVEV (reference sequence). This CDR3 is 15 amino acids long. The V end lost 5 bases, the J end lost 15 bases, and 26 bases lay between the germline ends.

This clone was picked up a small number of times. The CDR3 reads CASSPRVGSNQPQHF. For the CDR3, the DNA is TGTGCCAGCAGTCCCAGGGTTGGGAGCAATCAGCCCCAGCATTTT. The chain couples TRBV28 to TRBJ1-5, with D possibly being TRBD1 (5 bases). Trimming left V 5 bases short and J 1 base short, with 12 bases between. The germline V gene has CDR1 MDHEN and CDR2 SYDVKM. The CDR3 is 15 amino acids.

The chain joins TRBV7-7 to TRBJ1-3; 9 positions agree with TRBD1. In germline, CDR1 is SSHAT, CDR2 FNYEAQ (reference sequence). The CDR3 length is 14 residues. Trimming took 5 bases from V and 4 from J; bases not matched to a gene: 3. The CDR3 loop reads CASSLGQGGNTIYF. CDR3 bases: TGTGCCAGCAGCCTGGGACAGGGAGGAAACACCATATATTTT.

This sequence joins TRBV2 and TRBJ1-5; D perhaps matches TRBD1 (5 bases). The CDR3 has 15 amino acids. Trimming left V 7 bases short and J 4 bases short, with 17 bases between. Germline V gives CDR1 SNHLY, CDR2 FYNNEI. CDR3 sequence: CASKSVGAGNQPQHF. Here the CDR3 DNA reads TGTGCCAGCAAGTCGGTAGGGGCCGGTAATCAGCCCCAGCATTTT. Full variable domain (remainder filled in from reference TRBV2 and TRBJ1-5): EPEVTQTPSHQVTQMGQEVILRCVPISNHLYFYWYRQILGQKVEFLVSFYNNEISEKSEIFDDQFSVERPDGSNFTLKIRSTKLEDSAMYFCASKSVGAGNQPQHFGDGTRLSIL.

The chain employs TRBV30 and TRBJ2-7, with a weak D call TRBD2 (5 bases). With 4 bases removed from V and 2 bases from J, the gap between germline ends came to 18 bases. Germline assignment: CDR1 GTSNPN and CDR2 SVGIG (reference sequence). The CDR3 has 15 amino acids. The DNA of the CDR3 is TGTGCCTGGACTAGCAATGAACTTCCTACCTACGAGCAGTACTTC. As protein: CAWTSNELPTYEQYF.

V and J are TRBV11-2 and TRBJ2-1, with TRBD1 identical over 9 bases. The J segment lost 2 bases and the V segment lost 5 bases, leaving 4 bases of the junction unmatched. The CDR3 length is 15 residues. Looked up from germline, CDR1 is SGHAT and CDR2 is FQNNGV. The CDR3 protein is CASSPTGGTYNEQFF. CDR3 nucleotide sequence: TGTGCCAGCAGCCCTACAGGGGGCACCTACAATGAGCAGTTCTTC.

The chain recombines TRBV9 with TRBJ2-6; TRBD1 might be the D (6 bases). The germline V gene encodes CDR1 SGDLS and CDR2 YYNGEE. The V end was cut by 4 bases, the J end by 4 bases, with 12 bases between. The CDR3 spans 15 residues. This chain's CDR3 is CASSPGTTGANVLTF. For the CDR3, the DNA is TGTGCCAGCAGCCCCGGGACAACAGGGGCCAACGTCCTGACTTTC.

V usage is TRBV7-2 and J usage is TRBJ1-3; tentatively, D is TRBD1 (6 bases). The CDR3 contains 16 residues. Trimming removed 5 bases from V and 1 base from J, with 15 bases in between. Germline V lookup: CDR1 SGHTA, CDR2 FQGNSA. The CDR3 loop reads CASSRGTPRSGNTIYF. The CDR3 nucleotides read TGTGCCAGCAGCCGAGGGACACCCCGGTCTGGAAACACCATATATTTT.

The genes are TRBV10-1 and TRBJ2-1; D unclear. The CDR3 spans 13 residues. V lost 4 bases and J 1 base, leaving 5 bases between the germline ends. The germline CDR1 and CDR2 sequences are WNHNN and SYGVQD (reference sequence). The CDR3 protein is CASSGESYNEQFF. CDR3 sequence (DNA): TGCGCCAGCAGTGGTGAGTCCTACAATGAGCAGTTCTTC.

The chain recombines TRBV7-6 with TRBJ2-3; TRBD1 matches 9 bases. This CDR3 comprises 16 residues. V shed 0 bases, J shed 2 bases, and the junction held 3 bases outside the gene matches. Per the germline V gene, CDR1 is SGHVS and CDR2 is FNYEAQ. This CDR3 reads CASSLAGQGFTDTQYF. CDR3 coding DNA: TGTGCCAGCAGCTTAGCGGGACAGGGATTCACAGATACGCAGTATTTT.

This clone was seen only once. The rearrangement uses TRBV9 and TRBJ2-6; tentatively, D is TRBD1 (6 bases). The CDR3 has 19 residues. V lost 3 bases to trimming and J lost 3 bases, with 22 bases between them. The germline gives CDR1 SGDLS, CDR2 YYNGEE. This CDR3 reads CASSGLGTPLGVGANVLTF. For the CDR3, the DNA is TGTGCCAGCAGCGGCCTCGGGACACCCCTCGGCGTTGGGGCCAACGTCCTGACTTTC. The whole variable domain, filled in from reference TRBV9 and TRBJ2-6, reads DSGVTQTPKHLITATGQRVTLRCSPRSGDLSVYWYQQSLDQGLQFLIQYYNGEERAKGNILERFSAQQFPDLHSELNLSSLELGDSALYFCASSGLGTPLGVGANVLTFGAGSRLTVL.

This sequence joins TRBV30 and TRBJ2-1; D remains unclear. Trimming shortened V by 4 bases and J by 0 bases, and 13 bases separated the two germline ends. The V gene's germline CDR1 is GTSNPN and CDR2 SVGIG (reference sequence). The CDR3 is 15 residues long. CDR3 loop: CAWTRGLSSYNEQFF. The CDR3, as DNA: TGTGCCTGGACCCGCGGCCTAAGCTCCTACAATGAGCAGTTCTTC.